What follows is one T cell receptor beta chain and its context. This clonotype was detected only a few times. No antigen is known for it. Base qualities are missing; no much larger clone stands one base away. The data are from a study of CDR3 diversity in severe acne (dated by TCRdb to about 2019). Library prep was done by PCR. The run used an Illumina HiSeq 2000. TCRdb reprocessing: public reads trimmed at Q25 with fastp, clones called with MiXCR, in-frame beta chains kept. Identical CDR3 protein sequences are pooled into one entry, listed with their most common genes and DNA. Present in this sample are approximately 80,000 distinct CDR3 sequences, 50% to 65% of which were seen just once. 14% of the sample is taken by the ten largest. The cysteine opens and the phenylalanine closes a CDR3 of 14 amino acids. The read is trimmed to its CDR3 DNA, 42 bases read in frame from base 1. The junction carries 15 bases between V and J, which are trimmed by 4 bases and 6 bases respectively. Sequences SGHVS (CDR1) and FNYEAQ (CDR2) are obtained from the germline V gene.

The sequenced material came from blood. This clonotype was obtained from a male donor in good health, without acne. This chain joins TRBV7-6 to TRBJ2-5; TRBD1 might be the D gene, on 5 matching bases. This receptor has the CDR3 CASSSPWGLKTQYF. The DNA sequence is TGTGCCAGCAGCTCCCCGTGGGGCTTGAAGACCCAGTACTTC.